These T cell receptor beta chains were read from a single sample in a study of T cell responses to AZD1222 COVID-19 vaccine. The method was immunoSEQ multiplex PCR; TCRdb's version includes in-frame clones alone and lacks a portion of them. The repertoire has about 85,000 clones, roughly nine tenths of them found once; the top ten carry 6.5% to 7.5%. Sequencing used peripheral blood, obtained on day 0 of AZD1222 vaccination. The receptors derive from an adult in good health. CDR3s include the opening cysteine and the closing phenylalanine or tryptophan. Each record gives: V gene, J gene, clone size, CDR3 protein. Clone size is shown for a subset of rows, as once, few, many or a class of expanded clone.

V: TRBV7-2; J: TRBJ1-5; size: .; CDR3: CASSLEQGGSQPQHF
V: TRBV7-2; J: TRBJ2-7; size: .; CDR3: CASSLYGGSPYEQYF
V: TRBV3-1/TRBV3-2; J: TRBJ2-7; size: .; CDR3: CASSQGTGVSYEQYF
V: TRBV7-9; J: TRBJ2-2; size: once; CDR3: CASSVYGSTGELFF
V: TRBV30; J: TRBJ1-4; size: few; CDR3: CAWRGGFATNEKLFF
V: TRBV19; J: TRBJ1-5; size: few; CDR3: CASSAASNQPQHF
V: TRBV24-1; J: TRBJ2-3; size: .; CDR3: CATSDASRGPGEGTQYF
V: TRBV7-3; J: TRBJ2-3; size: once; CDR3: CASSPPRGQGTDTQYF
V: TRBV7-9; J: TRBJ2-1; size: .; CDR3: CASSPLGDRNYNEQFF
V: TRBV5-4; J: TRBJ2-1; size: once; CDR3: CASSLGAGSSGYNEQFF
V: TRBV11-2; J: TRBJ2-7; size: .; CDR3: CASSLEWTQSYEQYF
V: TRBV6-2/TRBV6-3; J: TRBJ1-1; size: .; CDR3: CASSSPSLRTEAFF
V: TRBV2; J: TRBJ1-1; size: .; CDR3: CASSDREYITEAFF
V: TRBV5-1; J: TRBJ1-4; size: .; CDR3: CASSLTGEEKLFF
V: TRBV25-1; J: TRBJ1-5; size: few; CDR3: CASSDGQGGQPQHF
V: TRBV5-1; J: TRBJ1-4; size: .; CDR3: CASTQTGYNEKLFF
V: TRBV6-6; J: TRBJ2-7; size: .; CDR3: CASSYTKLGGEQYF
V: TRBV7-9; J: TRBJ1-1; size: few; CDR3: CASSSRGGDSEAFF
V: TRBV4-2; J: TRBJ1-2; size: .; CDR3: CASSQESGEPQYGYTF
V: TRBV10-3; J: TRBJ1-5; size: .; CDR3: CATKGGTNQPQHF
V: TRBV20-1; J: TRBJ2-7; size: few; CDR3: CSASLGQGYEQYF
V: TRBV28; J: TRBJ1-2; size: .; CDR3: CASTDPGGNRANYGYTF
V: TRBV5-4; J: TRBJ2-2; size: .; CDR3: CASRPAGAPSSGGELFF
V: TRBV5-6; J: TRBJ1-6; size: .; CDR3: CASSVDRDYNSPLHF
V: TRBV18; J: TRBJ2-6; size: .; CDR3: CASSPGRESQGTISGANVLTF
V: TRBV7-2; J: TRBJ1-1; size: .; CDR3: CASSPGRVNTEAFF
V: TRBV19; J: TRBJ1-3; size: once; CDR3: CASSSGGHTIYF
V: TRBV6-5; J: TRBJ1-1; size: .; CDR3: CASTQGLNTEAFF
V: TRBV12-3/TRBV12-4; J: TRBJ1-3; size: .; CDR3: CASTESGNTIYF
V: TRBV7-2; J: TRBJ1-1; size: .; CDR3: CASSSQGNTEAFF
V: TRBV5-6; J: TRBJ2-1; size: .; CDR3: CASSLGGGSYNEQFF
V: TRBV6-5; J: TRBJ2-5; size: .; CDR3: CASTGTARETQYF
V: TRBV18; J: TRBJ2-7; size: .; CDR3: CASSPLYSYEQYF
V: TRBV5-5; J: TRBJ1-5; size: few; CDR3: CASSLSSGQGNQPQHF
V: TRBV19; J: TRBJ2-1; size: .; CDR3: CASSATGTQKQFF
V: TRBV4-1; J: TRBJ2-5; size: once; CDR3: CASSQEFGTGWGNWETQYF
V: TRBV7-2; J: TRBJ2-1; size: .; CDR3: CASSLLLAGGRNEQFF
V: TRBV24-1; J: TRBJ1-2; size: .; CDR3: CATSDGQGRYTF
V: TRBV2; J: TRBJ2-7; size: few; CDR3: CAIFTGAEQYF
V: TRBV29-1; J: TRBJ2-3; size: .; CDR3: CSVEVGTDTQYF
V: TRBV5-1; J: TRBJ1-3; size: .; CDR3: CASSPVGQGISISGNTIYF
V: TRBV5-1; J: TRBJ1-4; size: .; CDR3: CASSQDSQWEKLFF
V: TRBV5-1; J: TRBJ2-7; size: .; CDR3: CASSLVRGPSYEQYF
V: TRBV6-1; J: TRBJ2-7; size: .; CDR3: CASSETDRASYEQYF
V: TRBV28; J: TRBJ1-1; size: .; CDR3: CASSPRREAFF
V: TRBV28; J: TRBJ1-6; size: .; CDR3: CASSLVGRGEPLHF
V: TRBV28; J: TRBJ2-2; size: once; CDR3: CASSPTANTGELFF
V: TRBV7-3; J: TRBJ2-7; size: .; CDR3: CASSLSSTGNEQYF
V: TRBV28; J: TRBJ2-3; size: .; CDR3: CASRVGNRAVDTQYF
V: TRBV5-6; J: TRBJ2-2; size: .; CDR3: CASSPRGGELFF
V: TRBV10-1; J: TRBJ2-2; size: .; CDR3: CASRATGDTGELFF
V: TRBV19; J: TRBJ1-3; size: .; CDR3: CASSLLVGGSGNTIYF
V: TRBV6-5; J: TRBJ2-7; size: .; CDR3: CASSYVGDRGYEQYF
V: TRBV6-6; J: TRBJ2-7; size: .; CDR3: CASSQLPGQGYEQYF
V: TRBV19; J: TRBJ2-6; size: .; CDR3: CASWDRGGSGANVLTF
V: TRBV11-2; J: TRBJ1-1; size: .; CDR3: CASSLGVNTEAFF
V: TRBV6-2/TRBV6-3; J: TRBJ1-3; size: .; CDR3: CASSYTGSGNTIYF
V: TRBV19; J: TRBJ1-1; size: once; CDR3: CASSITMNTEAFF
V: TRBV6-5; J: TRBJ2-7; size: .; CDR3: CASSSLYEQYF